This T cell receptor (beta chain) was captured by sequencing in a study of metastatic and nonmetastatic thyroid tumors. Whole-study context: Across peripheral blood and tumor or nodule tissue samples taken from malignant and benign thyroid patients, the repertoires were compared with one another.

General observations from the study: Compared with benign nodules, malignant thyroid tumors were reported to have significantly higher TCR beta diversity in both blood and tumor.

TCRdb reanalyzed the PCR reads via MiXCR. Among about 24,000 clones listed, more than 20% were seen once. CDR1 is LGHDT, CDR2 YNNKEL, per germline (reference sequence). CDR3 length equals 13 residues. V was shortened by 0 bases and J by 7 bases, with 9 bases between the two germline ends. Note on this clone: Its antigen is as yet unknown. Other nucleotide sequences in the sample specify the same CDR3.

Prior to thyroid surgery, none of the patients had received any treatment. The sample comprised blood. The receptor's source is a male donor with papillary thyroid cancer or a benign thyroid nodule (not recorded which). Some clones in this sample may be carry-over from other donors' samples. V and J are TRBV3-1 and TRBJ1-1; D remains ambiguous. In nucleotides, the CDR3 is TGTGCCAGCAGCCAAGACACACTAGGTGAAGCTTTCTTT. Translating gives CASSQDTLGEAFF.